This T cell receptor beta chain was recovered during a study of technical replicates of blood from several donors (dated by TCRdb to the late 2010s). The table lists this clone with a count of one. Its antigen has not been determined. No quality values exist for individual bases; no much larger clone is one base distant. The library was produced with the immunoSEQ multiplex PCR assay. TCRdb holds this immuneACCESS table with in-frame rearrangements only. Some clones are missing; in checked studies, unresolved V genes explain under half, and the rest has no known cause. The sample includes around 81,000 clones, with about 94% observed a single time. Around 0.39% of the sample is held by the ten biggest clonotypes. The cysteine opens and the phenylalanine closes a CDR3 of 15 amino acids. Of the read, only the CDR3 DNA is kept; its 45 bases are in frame from base 1. CDR1 is given as LNHDA and CDR2 as SQIVND, both from the germline V gene (reference sequence). V loses 6 bases, J loses 3 bases, and the germline ends lie 18 bases apart.

Material: T cells isolated from PBMCs. The TCR originated in a human donor in good health. The sequence links TRBV19 to TRBJ2-7, and TRBD2 may be the D gene, going by 7 matching bases. The CDR3 sequence is CASRPQAGARYEQYF. The nucleotides read TGTGCCAGTAGGCCTCAGGCGGGGGCCCGCTACGAGCAGTACTTC.